The 25 T cell receptor beta chains given below trace back to one sample, sequenced in a study of T cell repertoires in cytomegalovirus infection. TCRdb reprocessed the reads with MiXCR, giving one entry per CDR3 protein. The data contain some 300,000 distinct CDR3 sequences, roughly a sixth of them singletons. Sequences were obtained from PBMCs. These receptors were obtained from a human donor in good health (CMV status not recorded). Some clones in this sample may be carry-over from other donors' samples.

CDR3 loop: CASVPGGQLNQPQHF. The CDR3 DNA follows: TGTGCTAGTGTCCCCGGCGGGCAGCTCAATCAGCCCCAGCATTTT. J is TRBJ1-5 and V is TRBV12-5; D call uncertain. V was cut by 7 bases and J by 3 bases, with 16 bases left in between. The CDR3 has 15 amino acids. Germline V gives CDR1 LGHNT, CDR2 FRNRAP.

This clonotype showed up many times. The V call is TRBV7-9, the J call TRBJ1-2; D not resolved. Germline lookup yields CDR1 SEHNR and CDR2 FQNEAQ (reference sequence). Trimming removed 2 bases from V and 0 bases from J, with 7 bases in between. The CDR3 is 14 amino acids. The CDR3 reads CASSLSQSNYGYTF. In nucleotides, the CDR3 is TGTGCCAGCAGCTTAAGCCAATCTAACTATGGCTACACCTTC.

This chain joins TRBV27 and TRBJ2-2; tentative D call: TRBD1 (6 bases). The CDR3 spans 16 residues. The V gene lost 1 base and the J gene lost 0 bases, with 9 bases spanning the gap. CDR1 and CDR2 (germline): MNHEY, SMNVEV (reference sequence). Here the CDR3 DNA reads TGTGCCAGCAGTTTATGGCCAGGGGCGAACACCGGGGAGCTGTTTTTT. It yields the protein CASSLWPGANTGELFF.

This clonotype was seen a handful of times. This sequence joins TRBV7-6 and TRBJ2-5, with TRBD1 matching over 12 bases. Losses at the gene ends were 4 bases for V and 5 bases for J; bases not matched to a gene: 14. The CDR3 has 18 amino acids. The germline gives CDR1 SGHVS, CDR2 FNYEAQ. The CDR3 DNA follows: TGTGCCAGCAGCTCGCTCGGGACAGGGGGCGCCTTTCGCGAGACCCAGTACTTC. This gives the protein CASSSLGTGGAFRETQYF.

The V gene is TRBV7-9, the J gene TRBJ2-5, with D perhaps TRBD2 (5 bases). V was shortened by 5 bases and J by 5 bases, with 15 bases between the two germline ends. CDR1 and CDR2 (germline): SEHNR, FQNEAQ (reference sequence). This CDR3 has 14 residues. This CDR3 reads CASSLGGQSETQYF. CDR3 sequence (DNA): TGTGCCAGCAGCCTAGGCGGGCAGTCGGAGACCCAGTACTTC.

At least ten counts were recorded for this clonotype. V and J are TRBV28 and TRBJ2-7; D possibly corresponds to TRBD2 (5 bases). The CDR3 runs to 14 residues. Germline V gene lookup returns CDR1 MDHEN and CDR2 SYDVKM. Trimming removed 3 bases at V and 0 bases at J, with 9 bases between. The CDR3 coding sequence is TGTGCCAGCAGTTTGCCGGGATCCTCCTACGAGCAGTACTTC. Translated: CASSLPGSSYEQYF.

This clonotype has more than one count but fewer than ten. CDR3 sequence (DNA): TGTGCCAGCAGCTTATCCCCCCTCTACAATGAGCAGTTCTTC. Translated: CASSLSPLYNEQFF. V and J are TRBV7-2 and TRBJ2-1; D call uncertain. Trimming stripped 2 bases from V and 3 bases from J, with 8 bases between. The CDR3 loop spans 14 amino acids. CDR1 is SGHTA and CDR2 is FQGNSA in the germline V gene.

This clonotype was counted only a few times. The V call is TRBV5-6, the J call TRBJ1-1; 9 bases match TRBD1. V trimming: 4 bases; J trimming: 0 bases; junction bases outside the gene matches: 7. The CDR3 sequence is 16 residues long. The germline CDR1 and CDR2 sequences are SGHDT and YYEEEE. In DNA form, the CDR3 reads TGTGCCAGCAGCGGATTACAGGGGGCCATGAACACTGAAGCTTTCTTT. This encodes CASSGLQGAMNTEAFF.

The sample holds a few counts of this clonotype. The chain carries TRBV24-1 and TRBJ2-5, with no clear D. Trimming removed 0 bases from V and 4 bases from J, with 2 bases in between. The CDR3 spans 12 residues. Germline loops: CDR1 KGHDR, CDR2 SFDVKD. CDR3 loop: CATSDLRETQYF. The CDR3 DNA reads as TGTGCCACCAGTGATTTGCGAGAGACCCAGTACTTC.

This clonotype was picked up many times. The chain carries TRBV7-9 and TRBJ1-5, with 7 bases aligning to TRBD1. V gave up 1 base and J gave up 3 bases; unmatched junction bases: 3. Germline V lookup: CDR1 SEHNR, CDR2 FQNEAQ (reference sequence). CDR3 length: 15 residues. CDR3 sequence reads: CASSLGQGVNQPQHF. As DNA, the CDR3 is TGTGCCAGCAGCTTAGGCCAGGGGGTCAATCAGCCCCAGCATTTT.

The chain employs TRBV5-1 and TRBJ1-4, with 7 bases fitting TRBD1. Germline V gives CDR1 SGHRS, CDR2 YFSETQ. The CDR3 length is 15 residues. V was pared by 0 bases and J by 3 bases, with 2 bases of the junction left unmatched. The CDR3 loop reads CASSLGGTANEKLFF. In DNA, the CDR3 is TGCGCCAGCAGCTTGGGGGGGACAGCTAATGAAAAACTGTTTTTT.

The gene calls are TRBV7-9 and TRBJ2-7; the D gene is possibly TRBD1 (5 bases). Trimming stripped 2 bases from V and 2 bases from J, with 16 bases between. The CDR3 length is 16 residues. The germline gives CDR1 SEHNR, CDR2 FQNEAQ (reference sequence). The CDR3 coding sequence is TGTGCCAGCAGCTTAAATTGGGCAGGGCGTACCTACGAGCAGTACTTC. Translated: CASSLNWAGRTYEQYF.

This chain links TRBV6-8 with TRBJ2-6; D gene ambiguous. The germline gives CDR1 MNHGY, CDR2 SAAAGT. CDR3 size: 15 residues. Trimming took off 2 bases at V and 0 bases at J, with 5 bases between the two ends. The CDR3 here is CASSYAYSGANVLTF. In nucleotides, the CDR3 is TGTGCCAGCAGTTACGCTTACTCTGGGGCCAACGTCCTGACTTTC.

This chain joins TRBV7-9 and TRBJ2-1; D is ambiguous. There are 13 residues in the CDR3. V dropped 5 bases and J dropped 6 bases, with 11 bases sitting between them. Germline-derived CDR1 and CDR2 are SEHNR and FQNEAQ (reference sequence). CDR3 nucleotides: TGTGCCAGCAGCCCAACCATTAGCAATGAGCAGTTCTTC. The encoded protein is CASSPTISNEQFF.

The table lists this clonotype with many counts. J is TRBJ2-5 and V is TRBV28, with 15 bases fitting TRBD2. The ends lost 7 bases at V and 5 bases at J; junction bases unmatched: 8. The CDR3 is made up of 16 amino acids. Germline V gene lookup returns CDR1 MDHEN and CDR2 SYDVKM. The CDR3 region is CASIPGTSGGRETQYF. The CDR3 nucleotides are TGTGCCAGCATCCCAGGGACTAGCGGGGGGAGGGAGACCCAGTACTTC.

This clonotype was seen repeatedly, ten times or more. This chain uses TRBV6-2 or TRBV6-3 with TRBJ1-5, with D unclear. The CDR3 has 14 residues. CDR1 MNHEY and CDR2 SVGEGT come from the germline V gene. The V end lost 4 bases, the J end lost 0 bases, and 7 bases lay between the germline ends. As DNA, the CDR3 is TGTGCCAGCAGTTTCGGAAATAGCAATCAGCCCCAGCATTTT. This gives the protein CASSFGNSNQPQHF.

The V gene is TRBV6-6, the J gene TRBJ1-2; no definite D call. This CDR3 comprises 13 residues. Trimming removed 0 bases at V and 4 bases at J, with 6 bases between. Per the germline V gene, CDR1 is MNHNY and CDR2 is SVGAGI (reference sequence). The CDR3 coding sequence is TGTGCCAGCAGTTACTCGCACGGCTATGGCTACACCTTC. It yields the protein CASSYSHGYGYTF.

In DNA form, the CDR3 reads TGTGCCAGCAGCTTAACCCCGGACTTGCAGTTCTTC. It codes for CASSLTPDLQFF. This chain connects TRBV7-3 to TRBJ2-1; D is perhaps TRBD2 (5 bases). Germline-derived CDR1 and CDR2 are SGHTA and FQGTGA. The ends were cut back, 0 bases at V and 12 bases at J, with 9 bases in the middle. The CDR3 has 12 amino acids.

This clonotype was seen ten or more times. V usage is TRBV11-1 and J usage is TRBJ1-6, with no clear D. The CDR3 contains 14 residues. V dropped 8 bases and J dropped 3 bases, with 11 bases sitting between them. Germline V gives CDR1 SGHAT, CDR2 FQDESV (reference sequence). This chain's CDR3 is CASGQDNYNSPLHF. CDR3 DNA sequence: TGTGCCAGCGGGCAAGATAACTATAATTCACCCCTCCACTTT.

This clonotype was found many times. The V call is TRBV7-2, the J call TRBJ2-7, with D perhaps TRBD1 (5 bases). V dropped 3 bases and J dropped 5 bases, with 14 bases sitting between them. Germline values: CDR1 SGHTA, CDR2 FQGNSA. This CDR3 has 14 amino acids. This chain's CDR3 is CASSFPGFSNEQYF. The CDR3 bases are TGTGCCAGCAGCTTTCCAGGGTTCTCTAACGAGCAGTACTTC.

The chain employs TRBV27 and TRBJ1-1; the match to TRBD1 covers 8 bases. Germline trimming cut 4 bases from V and 3 bases from J; bases unmatched to any gene: 1. The CDR3 extends over 13 amino acids. The germline V gene encodes CDR1 MNHEY and CDR2 SMNVEV (reference sequence). The CDR3 DNA is TGTGCCAGCAGTTGGGGACAGGACACTGAAGCTTTCTTT. Translating gives CASSWGQDTEAFF.

The chain employs TRBV12-3 or TRBV12-4 and TRBJ2-1, with D possibly TRBD1 on 5 matching bases. The V gene lost 7 bases and the J gene lost 2 bases, with 15 bases spanning the gap. The CDR3 sequence is 15 residues long. This CDR3 reads CASNFGQGTYNEQFF. Written as DNA, the CDR3 is TGTGCCAGCAATTTCGGACAAGGGACCTACAATGAGCAGTTCTTC.

This clonotype has a handful of counts. This chain uses TRBV28 with TRBJ1-2, with D possibly being TRBD1 (5 bases). CDR1 and CDR2 (germline): MDHEN, SYDVKM. Deletions cut 5 bases from V and 5 bases from J, with 15 bases between. The CDR3 contains 14 residues. The CDR3 protein is CASSRRQPDYGYTF. Here the CDR3 DNA reads TGTGCCAGCAGTCGCAGACAGCCGGATTATGGCTACACCTTC.

This clonotype occurred many times. The chain couples TRBV7-2 to TRBJ2-7; TRBD1 matches 9 bases. The J segment lost 5 bases and the V segment lost 5 bases, leaving 10 bases of the junction unmatched. CDR3 length equals 15 residues. The germline V gene has CDR1 SGHTA and CDR2 FQGNSA. The CDR3 DNA reads TGTGCCAGCAGCGCACCGGGACAGGGTTTCAACGAGCAGTACTTC. Its translation: CASSAPGQGFNEQYF.

This clonotype has just a few counts. J is TRBJ2-5 and V is TRBV7-9; D not certain. Trimming pared 3 bases from V and 5 bases from J, leaving 7 bases between. The CDR3 is made up of 12 amino acids. Germline V gene lookup returns CDR1 SEHNR and CDR2 FQNEAQ (reference sequence). DNA of the CDR3: TGTGCCAGCAGCTTCCCTCCGGAGACCCAGTACTTC. It codes for CASSFPPETQYF. Full variable domain (missing parts from reference TRBV7-9 and TRBJ2-5): DTGVSQNPRHKITKRGQNVTFRCDPISEHNRLYWYRQTLGQGPEFLTYFQNEAQLEKSRLLSDRFSAERPKGSFSTLEIQRTEQGDSAMYLCASSFPPETQYFGPGTRLLVL.